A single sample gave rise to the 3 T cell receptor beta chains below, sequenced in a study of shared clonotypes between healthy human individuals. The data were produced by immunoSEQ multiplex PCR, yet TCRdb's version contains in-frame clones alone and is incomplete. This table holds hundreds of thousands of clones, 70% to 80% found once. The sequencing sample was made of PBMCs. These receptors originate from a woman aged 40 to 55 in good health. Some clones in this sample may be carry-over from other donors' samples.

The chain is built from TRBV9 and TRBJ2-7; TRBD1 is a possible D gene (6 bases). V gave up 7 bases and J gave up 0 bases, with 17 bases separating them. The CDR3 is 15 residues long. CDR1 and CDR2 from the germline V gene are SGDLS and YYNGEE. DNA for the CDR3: TGTGCCAGCTCTGCAGGGGACACCTTCTCCTACGAGCAGTACTTC. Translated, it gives CASSAGDTFSYEQYF.

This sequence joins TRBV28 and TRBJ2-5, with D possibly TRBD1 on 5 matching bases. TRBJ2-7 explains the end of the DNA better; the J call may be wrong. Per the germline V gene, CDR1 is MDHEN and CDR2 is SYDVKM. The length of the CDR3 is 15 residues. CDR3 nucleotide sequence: TGTGCCAGCAGTCCCGCAGGGCTGGACTCCTACGAGCAGTACTTC. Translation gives CASSPAGLDSYEQYF.

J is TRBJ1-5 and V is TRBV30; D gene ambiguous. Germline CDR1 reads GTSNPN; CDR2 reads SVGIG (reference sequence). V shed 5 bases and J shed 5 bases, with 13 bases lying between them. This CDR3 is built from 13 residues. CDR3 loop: CAWGGTLDQPQHF. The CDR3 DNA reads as TGTGCCTGGGGCGGCACCCTGGATCAGCCCCAGCATTTT.